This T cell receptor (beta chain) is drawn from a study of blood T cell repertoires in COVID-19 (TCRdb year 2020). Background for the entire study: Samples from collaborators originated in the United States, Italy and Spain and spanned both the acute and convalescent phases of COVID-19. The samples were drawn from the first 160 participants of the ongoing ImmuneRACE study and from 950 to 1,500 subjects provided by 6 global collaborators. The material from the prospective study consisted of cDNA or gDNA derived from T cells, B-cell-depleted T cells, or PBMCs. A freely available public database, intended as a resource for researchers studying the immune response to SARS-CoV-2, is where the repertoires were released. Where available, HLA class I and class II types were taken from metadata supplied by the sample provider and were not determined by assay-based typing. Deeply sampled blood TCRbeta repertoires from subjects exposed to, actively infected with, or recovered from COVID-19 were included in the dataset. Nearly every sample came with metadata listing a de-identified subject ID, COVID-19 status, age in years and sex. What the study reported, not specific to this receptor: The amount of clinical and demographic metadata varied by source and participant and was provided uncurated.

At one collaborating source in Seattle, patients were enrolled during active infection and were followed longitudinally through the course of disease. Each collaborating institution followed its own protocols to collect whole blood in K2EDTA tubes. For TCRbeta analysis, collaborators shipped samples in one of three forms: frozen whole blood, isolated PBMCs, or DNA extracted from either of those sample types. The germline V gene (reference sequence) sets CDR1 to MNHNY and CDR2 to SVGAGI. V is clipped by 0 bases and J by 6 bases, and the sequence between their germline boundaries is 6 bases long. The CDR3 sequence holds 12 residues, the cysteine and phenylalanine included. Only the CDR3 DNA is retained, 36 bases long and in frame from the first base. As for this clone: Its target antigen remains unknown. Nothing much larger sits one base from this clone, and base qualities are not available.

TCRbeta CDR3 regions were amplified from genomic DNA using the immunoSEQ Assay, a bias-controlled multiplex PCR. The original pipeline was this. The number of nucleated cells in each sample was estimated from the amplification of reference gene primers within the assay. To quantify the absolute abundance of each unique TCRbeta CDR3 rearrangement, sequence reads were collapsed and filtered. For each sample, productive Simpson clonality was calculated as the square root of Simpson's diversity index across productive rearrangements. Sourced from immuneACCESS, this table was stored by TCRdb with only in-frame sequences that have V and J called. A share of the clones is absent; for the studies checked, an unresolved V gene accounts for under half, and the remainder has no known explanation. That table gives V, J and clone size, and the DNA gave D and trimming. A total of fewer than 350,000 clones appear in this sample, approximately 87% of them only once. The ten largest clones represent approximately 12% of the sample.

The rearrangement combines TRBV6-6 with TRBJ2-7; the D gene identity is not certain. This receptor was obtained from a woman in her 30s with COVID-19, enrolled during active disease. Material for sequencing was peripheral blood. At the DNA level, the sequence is TGTGCCAGCAGTTACTCGCTATCCGAGCAGTACTTC. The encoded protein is CASSYSLSEQYF.